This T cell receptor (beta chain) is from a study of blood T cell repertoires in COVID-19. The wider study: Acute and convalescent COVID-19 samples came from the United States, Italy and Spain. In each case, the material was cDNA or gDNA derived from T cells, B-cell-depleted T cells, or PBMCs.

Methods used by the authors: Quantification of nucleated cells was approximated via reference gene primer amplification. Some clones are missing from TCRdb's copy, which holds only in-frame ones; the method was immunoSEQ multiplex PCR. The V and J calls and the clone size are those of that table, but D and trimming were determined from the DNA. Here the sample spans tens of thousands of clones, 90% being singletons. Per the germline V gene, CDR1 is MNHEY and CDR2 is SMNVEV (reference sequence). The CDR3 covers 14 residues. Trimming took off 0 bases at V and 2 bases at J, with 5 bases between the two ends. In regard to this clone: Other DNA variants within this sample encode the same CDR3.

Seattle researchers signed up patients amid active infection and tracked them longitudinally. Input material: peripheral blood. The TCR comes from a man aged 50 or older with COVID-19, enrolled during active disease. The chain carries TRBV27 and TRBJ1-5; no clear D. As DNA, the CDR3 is TGTGCCAGCAGTTTATCCCTCGGCAATCAGCCCCAGCATTTT. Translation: CASSLSLGNQPQHF.